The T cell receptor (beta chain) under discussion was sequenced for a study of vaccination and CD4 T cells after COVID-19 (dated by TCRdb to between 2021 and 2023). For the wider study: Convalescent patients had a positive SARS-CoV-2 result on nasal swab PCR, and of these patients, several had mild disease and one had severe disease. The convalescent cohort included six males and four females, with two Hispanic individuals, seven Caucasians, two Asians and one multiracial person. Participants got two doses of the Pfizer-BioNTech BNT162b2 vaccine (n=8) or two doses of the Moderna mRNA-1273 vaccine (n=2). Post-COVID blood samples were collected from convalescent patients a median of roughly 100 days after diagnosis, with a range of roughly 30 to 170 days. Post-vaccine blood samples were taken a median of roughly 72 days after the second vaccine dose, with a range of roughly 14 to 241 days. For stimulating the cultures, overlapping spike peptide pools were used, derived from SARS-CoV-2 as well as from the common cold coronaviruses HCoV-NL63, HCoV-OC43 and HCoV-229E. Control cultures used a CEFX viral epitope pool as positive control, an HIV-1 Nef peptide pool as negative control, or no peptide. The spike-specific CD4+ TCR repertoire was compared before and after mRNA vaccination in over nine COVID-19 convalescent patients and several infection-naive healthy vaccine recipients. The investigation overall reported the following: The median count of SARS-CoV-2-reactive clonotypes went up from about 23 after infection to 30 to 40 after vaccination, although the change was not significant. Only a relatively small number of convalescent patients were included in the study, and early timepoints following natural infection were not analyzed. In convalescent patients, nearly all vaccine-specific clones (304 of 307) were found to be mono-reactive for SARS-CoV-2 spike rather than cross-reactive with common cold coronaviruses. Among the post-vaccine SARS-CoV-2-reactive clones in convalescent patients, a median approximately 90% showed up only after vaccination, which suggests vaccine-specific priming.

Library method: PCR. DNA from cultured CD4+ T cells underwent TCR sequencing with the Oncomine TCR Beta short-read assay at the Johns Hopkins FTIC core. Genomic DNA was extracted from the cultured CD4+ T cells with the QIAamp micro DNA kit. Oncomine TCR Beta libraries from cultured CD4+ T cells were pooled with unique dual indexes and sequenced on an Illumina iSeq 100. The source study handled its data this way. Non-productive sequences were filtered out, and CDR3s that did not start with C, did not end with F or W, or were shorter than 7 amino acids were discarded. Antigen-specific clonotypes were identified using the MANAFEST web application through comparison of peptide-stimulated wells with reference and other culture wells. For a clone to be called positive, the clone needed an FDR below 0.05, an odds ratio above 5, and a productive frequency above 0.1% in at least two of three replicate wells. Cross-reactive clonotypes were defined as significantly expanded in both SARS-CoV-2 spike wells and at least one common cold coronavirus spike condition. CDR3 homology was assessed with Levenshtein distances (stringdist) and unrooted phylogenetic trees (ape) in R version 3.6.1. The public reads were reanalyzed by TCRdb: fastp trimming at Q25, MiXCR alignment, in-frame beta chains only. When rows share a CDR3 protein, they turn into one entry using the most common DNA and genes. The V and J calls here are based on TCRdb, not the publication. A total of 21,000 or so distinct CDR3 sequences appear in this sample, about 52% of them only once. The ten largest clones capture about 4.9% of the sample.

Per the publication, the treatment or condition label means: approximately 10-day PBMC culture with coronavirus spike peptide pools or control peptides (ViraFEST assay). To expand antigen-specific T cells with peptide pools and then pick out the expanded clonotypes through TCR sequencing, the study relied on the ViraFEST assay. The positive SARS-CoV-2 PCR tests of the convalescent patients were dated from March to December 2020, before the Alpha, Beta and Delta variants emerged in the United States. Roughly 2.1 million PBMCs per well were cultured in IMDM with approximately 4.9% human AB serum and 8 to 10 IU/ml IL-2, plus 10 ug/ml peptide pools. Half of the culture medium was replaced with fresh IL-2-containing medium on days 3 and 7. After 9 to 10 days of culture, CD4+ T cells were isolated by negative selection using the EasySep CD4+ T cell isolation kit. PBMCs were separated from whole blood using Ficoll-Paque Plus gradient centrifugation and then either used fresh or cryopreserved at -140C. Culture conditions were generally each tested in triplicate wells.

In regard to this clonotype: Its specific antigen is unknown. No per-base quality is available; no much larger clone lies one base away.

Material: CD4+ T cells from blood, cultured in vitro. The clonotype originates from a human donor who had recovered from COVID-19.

In nucleotides, the sequence is TGCGCCAGCAGTGTCTCCGGCGGGGACACTGAAGCTTTCTTT. It translates as CASSVSGGDTEAFF. The chain employs TRBV10-2 and TRBJ1-1; the D gene lacks a confident call. Reading from cysteine to phenylalanine, the CDR3 counts 14 amino acids. Only the CDR3 part of the read is kept: 42 bases, read in frame from the first base. V loses 4 bases, J loses 3 bases, and the germline ends lie 12 bases apart. CDR1 and CDR2 were assigned from the germline V gene as WSHSY and SAAADI.